This T cell receptor (beta chain) was observed in a study of blood T cell repertoires in COVID-19. On the study more broadly: The United States, Italy and Spain were the sources of the acute and convalescent COVID-19 samples. T cells, B-cell-depleted T cells, or PBMCs supplied cDNA or gDNA.

This clone was detected only a few times. Trimming at V came to 2 bases and at J to 8 bases, leaving 6 bases not matched to a gene. Per germline, CDR1 SNHLY and CDR2 FYNNEI. This CDR3 is built from 15 residues. Sequenced by immunoSEQ multiplex PCR; TCRdb stores in-frame clones only, minus some. The sample holds tens of thousands of clones; roughly four fifths are singletons and the top ten take 9% to 10%. The sequenced sample consisted of peripheral blood. This sequence joins TRBV2 and TRBJ1-4, with 9 bases aligning to TRBD1. This TCR derives from a human donor in a cohort sampled during active COVID-19. As DNA, the CDR3 is TGTGCCAGCAGTGAAAGTCGACAGGGGGGGGAAAAACTGTTTTTT. Protein: CASSESRQGGEKLFF. Combining the CDR3 with reference TRBV2 and TRBJ1-4 gives the whole variable domain EPEVTQTPSHQVTQMGQEVILRCVPISNHLYFYWYRQILGQKVEFLVSFYNNEISEKSEIFDDQFSVERPDGSNFTLKIRSTKLEDSAMYFCASSESRQGGEKLFFGSGTQLSVL.